This entry lists 12 T cell receptor beta chains sequenced from one sample in a study of cytomegalovirus exposure and HLA in healthy donors. The PCR employed 60 Vbeta primers together with 13 Jbeta primers. Profiled with immunoSEQ multiplex PCR; TCRdb holds only in-frame clones, not every one. The sample yields under 200,000 clones, about four fifths seen once. The sequenced material came from PBMCs. The receptors originated from a woman aged 25 to 45 in good health and CMV-seropositive.

The chain carries TRBV5-1 and TRBJ2-7, with a possible D match to TRBD2 (7 bases). Germline CDR1 reads SGHRS; CDR2 reads YFSETQ. The CDR3 length is 15 residues. V dropped 0 bases and J dropped 6 bases, with 16 bases sitting between them. CDR3 sequence: CASSLALGGQSEQYF. DNA of the CDR3: TGCGCCAGCAGCTTGGCCCTGGGGGGGCAAAGCGAGCAGTACTTC.

This chain links TRBV5-5 with TRBJ2-3, with a possible D match to TRBD1 (7 bases). The CDR3 sequence is 14 residues long. Trimming took 5 bases from V and 10 from J, leaving 20 bases between them. Germline values: CDR1 SGHKS, CDR2 YYEKEE (reference sequence). CDR3 in amino acids: CASRNSGGGAAQYF. CDR3 DNA: TGTGCCAGCAGAAACAGCGGAGGGGGCGCCGCGCAGTATTTT.

The sample holds a few counts of this clone. The chain joins TRBV6-1 to TRBJ1-1; maybe TRBD1 (6 bases). The germline V gene encodes CDR1 MNHNS and CDR2 SASEGT. The CDR3 sequence is 11 residues long. Trimming pared 2 bases from V and 8 bases from J, leaving 6 bases between. The CDR3 reads CASSETGEAFF. The CDR3 DNA is TGTGCCAGCAGTGAAACAGGGGAAGCTTTCTTT.

For the CDR3, the DNA is TGTGCCCAAGCGGGAGCTCCCTACGAGCAGTACTTC. This codes for CAQAGAPYEQYF. This chain connects TRBV27 to TRBJ2-7, with TRBD2 matching over 8 bases. The CDR3 sequence is 12 residues long. J was trimmed by 2 bases and V by 11 bases; bases with no gene match: 5. From germline, CDR1 is MNHEY and CDR2 SMNVEV (reference sequence).

V is TRBV6-4 and J is TRBJ2-7; 7 bases are a match to TRBD1. The germline CDR1 and CDR2 sequences are MRHNA and SNTAGT. The CDR3 totals 16 residues. The V segment lost 1 base and the J segment 4 bases; nucleotides outside the gene matches: 10. CDR3 residues: CASSDFAQGRRYEQYF. The CDR3 region has the DNA TGTGCCAGCAGTGACTTCGCACAGGGGCGCAGGTACGAGCAGTACTTC.

The chain recombines TRBV6-5 with TRBJ1-5; TRBD1 matches at 8 bases. The ends lost 6 bases at V and 3 bases at J; junction bases unmatched: 7. This CDR3 region has 15 residues. From germline, CDR1 is MNHEY and CDR2 SVGAGI. CDR3 bases: TGTGCCAGCAGAAGGACAGGGAGTTACAATCAGCCCCAGCATTTT. Translation gives CASRRTGSYNQPQHF.

The CDR3 is CASSVDGTGGYEQYF. The DNA for the CDR3 is TGTGCCAGCAGCGTAGACGGGACAGGGGGCTACGAGCAGTACTTC. The V and J genes are TRBV9 and TRBJ2-7; 11 positions agree with TRBD1. The CDR3 consists of 15 residues. Germline lookup yields CDR1 SGDLS and CDR2 YYNGEE. V dropped 0 bases and J dropped 3; count of bases not matched to a gene: 2. The whole variable domain, filled in from reference TRBV9 and TRBJ2-7, reads DSGVTQTPKHLITATGQRVTLRCSPRSGDLSVYWYQQSLDQGLQFLIQYYNGEERAKGNILERFSAQQFPDLHSELNLSSLELGDSALYFCASSVDGTGGYEQYFGPGTRLTVT.

The chain has TRBV6-5 and TRBJ2-1, with D perhaps TRBD2 (5 bases). CDR3 length equals 12 residues. The germline V and J ends were trimmed by 5 bases and 9 bases, with 11 bases remaining between them. CDR1 and CDR2 (germline): MNHEY, SVGAGI. The CDR3 is CASSLGGSEQFF. The CDR3 nucleotides are TGTGCCAGCAGTCTCGGAGGTAGTGAGCAGTTCTTC.

The rearrangement links TRBV7-8 to TRBJ2-7; 7 positions agree with TRBD2. The germline V gene has CDR1 SGHVS and CDR2 FQNEAQ. This CDR3 comprises 16 residues. The J segment lost 0 bases and the V segment lost 5 bases, leaving 10 bases of the junction unmatched. This CDR3 is CASSAGGLAASYEQYF. In DNA, the CDR3 is TGTGCCAGCAGCGCCGGGGGGTTAGCGGCCTCCTACGAGCAGTACTTC.

CDR3 DNA: TGTGCCAGCAGAGCCGACAGGGGGTACGAGCAGTACTTC. The encoded protein is CASRADRGYEQYF. The chain joins TRBV2 to TRBJ2-5; 9 bases agree with TRBD1. Judging by the DNA end, TRBJ2-7 fits better; the J call may be wrong. The CDR3 has 13 residues. In germline, CDR1 is SNHLY, CDR2 FYNNEI.

The V and J genes are TRBV2 and TRBJ2-7; 7 positions match TRBD2. Trimming removed 7 bases from V and 2 bases from J; junction bases left unmatched: 14. This CDR3 is built from 16 residues. Germline CDR1 and CDR2: SNHLY and FYNNEI. The CDR3 coding sequence is TGTGCCAGCATGGACGGTAGCGGACTAGAAGCCTACGAGCAGTACTTC. Translated, it gives CASMDGSGLEAYEQYF.

V and J are TRBV6-1 and TRBJ2-7, with D possibly TRBD2 on 7 matching bases. Per germline, CDR1 MNHNS and CDR2 SASEGT. Trimming cost V 8 bases and J 6 bases, with 23 bases left between them. CDR3 length equals 15 residues. CDR3 sequence (DNA): TGTGCCAGCTTATTGGAGGGGGGGCTTACCACCGAGCAGTACTTC. Encoded protein: CASLLEGGLTTEQYF.